This TCR beta chain was captured in a study of spatial heterogeneity in lung cancer. Background on the study: A consistent excess of beta-chain over alpha-chain sequences was detected. The average count in raw reads for each unique TCR and UMI combination exceeded 8.5 appearances. Study conclusions and caveats: Counts of expanded alpha and beta TCRs within tumors tracked the tumor nonsynonymous mutation count.

Time point in this sample: sample taken at primary tumor resection. Patients with untreated early-stage non-small cell lung cancer, numbering some 68, were the donors. The study sequenced unsorted whole RNA from tumor, nontumor lung or frozen PBMC. V lost 4 bases and J lost 6, with 12 bases in between. The CDR3 is 12 residues long. Germline V gene data show CDR1 as DFQATT and CDR2 as SNEGSKA (reference sequence). In this sample, this clonotype is medium-sized (0.01 to 0.1%). Its antigen remains unidentified. TCRdb processed the 5' RACE reads anew with MiXCR; each CDR3 protein has one entry. Among approximately 3,500 distinct CDR3 sequences, 5% to 6% were seen once, and the ten largest hold approximately 15%.

The sample in question was lung tumor tissue, obtained at surgery. The clonotype comes from a female donor with early-stage non-small cell lung cancer. The genes are TRBV20-1 and TRBJ1-1; D not certain. The CDR3 nucleotides are TGCAGTGCTATCCCCACTTTCGCTGAAGCTTTCTTT. This codes for CSAIPTFAEAFF.